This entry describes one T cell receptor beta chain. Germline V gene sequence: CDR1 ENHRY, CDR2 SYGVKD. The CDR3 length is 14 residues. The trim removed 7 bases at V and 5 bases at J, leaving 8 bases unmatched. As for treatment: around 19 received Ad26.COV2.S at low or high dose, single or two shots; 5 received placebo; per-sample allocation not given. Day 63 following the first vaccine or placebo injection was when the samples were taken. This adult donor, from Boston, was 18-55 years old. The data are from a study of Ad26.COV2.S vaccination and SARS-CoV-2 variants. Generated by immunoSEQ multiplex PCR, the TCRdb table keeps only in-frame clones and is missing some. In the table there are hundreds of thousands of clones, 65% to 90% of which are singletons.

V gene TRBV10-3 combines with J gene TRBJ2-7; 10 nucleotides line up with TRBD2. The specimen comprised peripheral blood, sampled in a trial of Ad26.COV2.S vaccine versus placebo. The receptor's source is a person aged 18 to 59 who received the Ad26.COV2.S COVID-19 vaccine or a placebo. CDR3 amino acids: CAINPTSGVDEQYF. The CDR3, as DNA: TGTGCCATCAATCCAACTAGCGGGGTAGACGAGCAGTACTTC.